This TCR beta chain was sequenced in a study of a mutant IDH1 vaccine in newly diagnosed glioma. As for the study in general: Previous treatment comprised radiotherapy, temozolomide, or both, mostly both. Points from the study as a whole: Pseudoprogression apparently tracked independently of changes in top peripheral T cell clonotypes.

The germline gives CDR1 SGHTS, CDR2 YDEGEE. The V and J ends lost 1 base and 4 bases respectively, with 12 bases between them. The CDR3 runs 15 residues. A word on this clone: Antigen specificity is unknown.

Regarding time point: week 35, safety follow-up. With topical imiquimod, each dose of the vaccine consisted of 300 ug of mutant IDH1 20-mer peptide. Newly diagnosed WHO grade 3 or 4 IDH1-mutant, ATRX-lost astrocytomas were identified in the donors. Produced via immunoSEQ multiplex PCR; TCRdb's table is partial and in-frame only. The data show around 52,000 clones, with over 60% seen just once and 12% held by the top ten. The receptor was derived from a man aged 35-49 years with glioma. This chain connects TRBV5-8 to TRBJ1-5, with D hard to call. The material sequenced was PBMCs, taken from a glioma patient whose treatment included an IDH1 peptide vaccine. DNA for the CDR3: TGTGCCAGCAGCTTGTTCCCGGGGTATAATCAGCCCCAGCATTTT. It codes for CASSLFPGYNQPQHF.